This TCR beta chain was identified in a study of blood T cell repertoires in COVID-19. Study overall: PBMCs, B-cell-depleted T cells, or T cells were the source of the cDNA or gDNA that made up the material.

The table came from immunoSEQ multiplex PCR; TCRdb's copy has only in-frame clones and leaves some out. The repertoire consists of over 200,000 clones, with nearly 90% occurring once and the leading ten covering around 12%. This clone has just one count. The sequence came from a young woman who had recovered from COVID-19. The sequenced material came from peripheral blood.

DNA for the CDR3: TGTGCCAGCAGTTACTCGATTTACAGGGCGGGTGAAAAACTGTTTTTT. It translates to CASSYSIYRAGEKLFF. The chain couples TRBV6-5 to TRBJ1-4; TRBD1 might be the D (6 bases). CDR1 is MNHEY, CDR2 SVGAGI, per germline. This CDR3 region has 16 residues. Trimming stripped 0 bases from V and 7 bases from J, with 15 bases between.